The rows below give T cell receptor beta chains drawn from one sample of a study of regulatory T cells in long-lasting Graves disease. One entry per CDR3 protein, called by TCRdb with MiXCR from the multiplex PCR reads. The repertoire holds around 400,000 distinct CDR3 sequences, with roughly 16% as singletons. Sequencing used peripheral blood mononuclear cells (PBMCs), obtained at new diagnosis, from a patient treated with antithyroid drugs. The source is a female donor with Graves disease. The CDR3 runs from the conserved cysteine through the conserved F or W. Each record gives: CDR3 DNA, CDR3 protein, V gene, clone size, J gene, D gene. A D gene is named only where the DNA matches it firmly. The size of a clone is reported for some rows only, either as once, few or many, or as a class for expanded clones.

TGCAGTGCACCGGACAGGGGGCGCGATAACGGGGAGCTGTTTTTT CSAPDRGRDNGELFF TRBV20-1 many TRBJ2-2 TRBD1
TGCGCCAGCAGCCAAGATCCACAGGGGAGCACAGATACGCAGTATTTT CASSQDPQGSTDTQYF TRBV4-1 few TRBJ2-3 TRBD1
TGTGCCAGCAGTTCCAACAGGGGGTGGCAGTCCTACGAGCAGTACTTC CASSSNRGWQSYEQYF TRBV28 once TRBJ2-7 TRBD1
TGTGCCAGCAGCTTACTATCCGGCGGGTTCTCCCACAATGAGCAGTTCTTC CASSLLSGGFSHNEQFF TRBV7-9 few TRBJ2-1 -
TGCGCCAGCAGCTTGGCAGGGGCCACTGAAGCTTTCTTT CASSLAGATEAFF TRBV5-1 many TRBJ1-1 -
TGTGCCAGCAGCTTAGGTCGAGGGGAAGCTCCCCTTGCAAACGCTAACACTGAAGCTTTCTTT CASSLGRGEAPLANANTEAFF TRBV11-3 - TRBJ1-1 -
TGCAGTGCTAGAAGGACTACGACCTGGGAGCAGTTCTTC CSARRTTTWEQFF TRBV20-1 many TRBJ2-1 -
TGTGCCAGCAGCCCGCCAGCGGGAGCTGGATTAAGGTTCTTC CASSPPAGAGLRFF TRBV7-9 many TRBJ2-1 TRBD2
TGTGCCAGCTCACTCCGTAGGACCTACGAGCAGTACTTC CASSLRRTYEQYF TRBV18 many TRBJ2-7 -
TGTGCCAGCAGTCCGACAGGGCTCGGTAATCAGCCCCAGCATTTT CASSPTGLGNQPQHF TRBV12-3/TRBV12-4 many TRBJ1-5 TRBD1
TGCGCCAGCAGTCTTCGAGGACAGAATTCACCCCTCCACTTT CASSLRGQNSPLHF TRBV5-1 many TRBJ1-6 -
TGCAGTGCTAGAGATCTACTCTATAATTCACCCCTCCACTTT CSARDLLYNSPLHF TRBV20-1 many TRBJ1-6 -
TGTGCCAGCAACCTTCAGGGACTCGGGAACACTGAAGCTTTCTTT CASNLQGLGNTEAFF TRBV12-3/TRBV12-4 many TRBJ1-1 -
TGTGCCAGCAGCGATACAGGGGGTAGTGGCTATGGCTACACCTTC CASSDTGGSGYGYTF TRBV12-3/TRBV12-4 - TRBJ1-2 TRBD1
TGTGCCAGCAGTTTAGGGTACTACACAGATACGCAGTATTTT CASSLGYYTDTQYF TRBV28 many TRBJ2-3 -
TGCGCCAGCAGCCCAGGGGGCCTAACTAATGAAAAACTGTTTTTT CASSPGGLTNEKLFF TRBV5-1 many TRBJ1-4 TRBD1
TGTGCCAGCAAGAGGGGAGGAAGACAGCCCCAGCATTTT CASKRGGRQPQHF TRBV2 many TRBJ1-5 -
TGCAGTGCCCTATCCCCCGCCCGAATCACAGATACGCAGTATTTT CSALSPARITDTQYF TRBV20-1 few TRBJ2-3 -
TGCGCCAGCAGCCAAGATGGTTGGAATGAGCAGTTCTTC CASSQDGWNEQFF TRBV4-3 - TRBJ2-1 -
TGTGCCAGCAGCCTCCTAGGACTAGGCGGGGCCAATGAGCAGTTCTTC CASSLLGLGGANEQFF TRBV3-1 many TRBJ2-1 TRBD2
TGCAGTGCTAATAGGCCGGGGAGACTAGCTTACGAGCAGTACTTC CSANRPGRLAYEQYF TRBV20-1 many TRBJ2-7 TRBD2
TGTGCCAGTAGTATTGTGGAGAACACTGAAGCTTTCTTT CASSIVENTEAFF TRBV19 many TRBJ1-1 -
TGCAGTGCTAGTGTGGGGTCCTACGAGCAGTACTTC CSASVGSYEQYF TRBV20-1 - TRBJ2-7 -
TGTGCCAGCAGTCCTCCGGGCAGGGACCTCATGAACACTGAAGCTTTCTTT CASSPPGRDLMNTEAFF TRBV27 many TRBJ1-1 -
TGTGCCAGCAGCTTAGGGTGGGGGGACAGTAGTATCACTGAAGCTTTCTTT CASSLGWGDSSITEAFF TRBV7-2 many TRBJ1-1 TRBD1
TGTGCCATCAGTGAGTCAAGTTTCGGAGAAACTAATGAAAAACTGTTTTTT CAISESSFGETNEKLFF TRBV10-3 many TRBJ1-4 -
TGTGCCAGCAGCCCCCCTTTAGCGGAAGATAGCACAGATACGCAGTATTTT CASSPPLAEDSTDTQYF TRBV7-6 few TRBJ2-3 -
TGCGCCAGCAGCCAGGACCGGGACTTAATCTACAATGAGCAGTTCTTC CASSQDRDLIYNEQFF TRBV4-3 many TRBJ2-1 -